This paragraph reports one TCR beta chain. The protocol was immunoSEQ multiplex PCR, while the TCRdb copy is restricted to in-frame clones and leaves out a portion. The sample holds about 18,000 clones, 65% to 85% seen once. The sample is drawn from a study of technical replicates of blood from a few donors. V shed 4 bases, J shed 4 bases, and the junction held 7 bases outside the gene matches. Germline assignment: CDR1 MDHEN and CDR2 SYDVKM. CDR3 length: 15 residues. Sequenced: PBMCs. V and J are TRBV28 and TRBJ1-3; the match to TRBD1 covers 7 bases. The source is a human donor in good health. Some clones in this sample may be carry-over from other donors' samples. CDR3 DNA sequence: TGTGCCAGCAGTTCCCACGGACAGGAGGGAAACACCATATATTTT. It yields the protein CASSSHGQEGNTIYF.